The 17 T cell receptor beta chains reported below all come from one sample, sequenced in a study of brain metastases from non-small cell lung cancer. Sequencing used immunoSEQ multiplex PCR; TCRdb keeps in-frame clones, though not all of them. The sample contains around 2,200 clones, less than 95% of which appear only once. The source material was primary lung tumor tissue. These receptors came from a donor aged 40 or over with non-small cell lung cancer.

The rearrangement uses TRBV10-3 and TRBJ1-1; D is undetermined. The CDR3 has 14 amino acids. Germline values: CDR1 ENHRY, CDR2 SYGVKD. V lost 6 bases and J lost 2, with 13 bases in between. CDR3 amino acids: CAISPGLSNTEAFF. CDR3 DNA: TGTGCCATCAGCCCCGGACTCTCTAACACTGAAGCTTTCTTT.

The CDR3 DNA follows: TGTGCCAGCAGCGAAAGGGGTCACTATGGCTACACCTTC. Translation: CASSERGHYGYTF. The chain has TRBV5-6 and TRBJ1-2; D may be TRBD1 (5 bases). The CDR3 length is 13 residues. V was clipped by 4 bases and J by 3 bases, with 10 bases between them. CDR1 SGHDT and CDR2 YYEEEE come from the germline V gene. Based on the CDR3 plus reference TRBV5-6 and TRBJ1-2, the full variable domain is DAGVTQSPTHLIKTRGQQVTLRCSPKSGHDTVSWYQQALGQGPQFIFQYYEEEERQRGNFPDRFSGHQFPNYSSELNVNALLLGDSALYLCASSERGHYGYTFGSGTRLTVV.

This clone has only one observation. This sequence joins TRBV4-1 and TRBJ2-5, with D possibly TRBD2 on 5 matching bases. The CDR3 is 17 amino acids. Trimming took off 1 base at V and 4 bases at J, with 19 bases between the two ends. From germline, CDR1 is MGHRA and CDR2 YSYEKL. The CDR3 is CASSQVRAGADRETQYF. The CDR3 DNA follows: TGCGCCAGCAGCCAAGTGAGGGCCGGAGCAGATAGAGAGACCCAGTACTTC.

This chain's CDR3 is CASSMGQESNQPQHF. The DNA for the CDR3 is TGTGCCAGCAGCATGGGACAGGAAAGCAATCAGCCCCAGCATTTT. This chain links TRBV9 with TRBJ1-5; 8 bases are shared with TRBD1. Germline CDR1 reads SGDLS; CDR2 reads YYNGEE. V lost 4 bases to trimming and J lost 1 base; unmatched junction nucleotides: 4. The CDR3 is made up of 15 amino acids.

The chain links TRBV9 to TRBJ2-7; 9 bases are shared with TRBD1. V dropped 8 bases and J dropped 5; count of bases not matched to a gene: 8. Germline CDR1 reads SGDLS; CDR2 reads YYNGEE. The CDR3 has 13 amino acids. CDR3: CARPGTGTNEQYF. The CDR3 nucleotides read TGTGCCAGACCCGGGACAGGGACCAACGAGCAGTACTTC.

The sample holds one count of this clone. This rearrangement joins TRBV28 to TRBJ1-3; 10 bases match TRBD1. CDR1 and CDR2 (germline): MDHEN, SYDVKM. The CDR3 is 14 residues long. The trim removed 2 bases at V and 8 bases at J, leaving 3 bases unmatched. CDR3 DNA: TGTGCCAGCAGTTTAGGGACAGGGGAGTACACCATATATTTT. This translates into CASSLGTGEYTIYF.

The chain recombines TRBV2 with TRBJ2-5; D not resolved. V gave up 4 bases and J gave up 7 bases, with 10 bases separating them. The V gene's germline CDR1 is SNHLY and CDR2 FYNNEI. CDR3 length: 12 residues. CDR3 coding DNA: TGTGCCAGCAGTGGAGTCTTTCCGACCCAGTACTTC. It translates to CASSGVFPTQYF.

The chain recombines TRBV27 with TRBJ2-7; D is tentatively TRBD1 or TRBD2 (6 bases each). Deletions cut 3 bases from V and 4 bases from J, with 13 bases between. The CDR3 is 14 residues long. CDR1 MNHEY and CDR2 SMNVEV come from the germline V gene (reference sequence). This chain's CDR3 is CASSLRGGQYEQYF. DNA for the CDR3: TGTGCCAGCAGTTTGCGTGGGGGGCAATACGAGCAGTACTTC.

The chain has TRBV7-6 and TRBJ1-1; no clear D. Per germline, CDR1 SGHVS and CDR2 FNYEAQ. V lost 1 base, J lost 11 bases, and 20 bases lay in between. The CDR3 spans 15 residues. CDR3 amino acids: CASSLVVRQSVSAFF. The CDR3 DNA reads as TGTGCCAGCAGCTTAGTTGTTCGGCAGTCGGTCTCGGCTTTCTTT.

For the CDR3, the DNA is TGTGCCAGCAGCGTTTTAGCGGACCAACCGGGGGAGACCCAGTACTTC. Translating gives CASSVLADQPGETQYF. V is TRBV9 and J is TRBJ2-5; D is perhaps TRBD2 (6 bases). With 2 bases removed from V and 5 bases from J, the gap between germline ends came to 19 bases. This CDR3 has 16 amino acids. Germline CDR1 SGDLS, CDR2 YYNGEE.

This chain joins TRBV5-1 and TRBJ1-1; the match to TRBD1 covers 10 bases. Germline trimming cut 2 bases from V and 3 bases from J; bases unmatched to any gene: 1. The CDR3 contains 14 residues. Germline V gene data show CDR1 as SGHRS and CDR2 as YFSETQ. In nucleotides, the CDR3 is TGCGCCAGCAGCTTCGACAGGGGGCACACTGAAGCTTTCTTT. Amino acid sequence: CASSFDRGHTEAFF.

In this sample, this clone turned up once. The rearrangement uses TRBV6-1 and TRBJ1-2, with TRBD1 as a possible D gene (5 bases). Germline CDR1 and CDR2: MNHNS and SASEGT. The CDR3 is 18 amino acids. Trimming removed 4 bases at V and 4 bases at J, with 25 bases between. The CDR3, as DNA: TGTGCCAGCAGTGTTGGATGGGGGGTTCCTATCCTTCCCTATGGCTACACCTTC. Translated, it gives CASSVGWGVPILPYGYTF.

This rearrangement joins TRBV7-8 to TRBJ2-5; D gene uncertain. The V end lost 1 base, the J end lost 2 bases, and 11 bases lay between the germline ends. The germline gives CDR1 SGHVS, CDR2 FQNEAQ. CDR3 length: 15 residues. This chain's CDR3 is CASSLVPLIQETQYF. Here the CDR3 DNA reads TGTGCCAGCAGCTTAGTTCCACTTATTCAAGAGACCCAGTACTTC.

The chain combines TRBV7-2 with TRBJ2-7; 9 bases map to TRBD1. Germline CDR1 is SGHTA and CDR2 is FQGNSA. Trimming cost V 0 bases and J 5 bases; bases outside gene matches: 5. CDR3 size: 15 residues. In DNA form, the CDR3 reads TGTGCCAGCAGCTTAGCTCCGGGACAGGGAGACGAGCAGTACTTC. This codes for CASSLAPGQGDEQYF. The variable domain in full, with the rest retrieved from reference TRBV7-2 and TRBJ2-7, is GAGVSQSPSNKVTEKGKDVELRCDPISGHTALYWYRQSLGQGLEFLIYFQGNSAPDKSGLPSDRFSAERTGGSVSTLTIQRTQQEDSAVYLCASSLAPGQGDEQYFGPGTRLTVT.

This chain links TRBV24-1 with TRBJ2-3; D is possibly TRBD1 or TRBD2 (5 bases each). CDR3 size: 13 residues. CDR1 is KGHDR and CDR2 is SFDVKD in the germline V gene. The ends were cut back, 5 bases at V and 4 bases at J, with 9 bases in the middle. CDR3 DNA sequence: TGTGCCACCAGTGTCCTGGGGGCAGATACGCAGTATTTT. This codes for CATSVLGADTQYF.

V and J are TRBV27 and TRBJ1-5; maybe TRBD1 (6 bases). The germline gives CDR1 MNHEY, CDR2 SMNVEV (reference sequence). The CDR3 covers 13 residues. Trimming pared 7 bases from V and 4 bases from J, leaving 11 bases between. CDR3 sequence: CASKGRGNQPQHF. Here the CDR3 DNA reads TGTGCCAGCAAGGGAAGGGGGAATCAGCCCCAGCATTTT.

The chain carries TRBV7-9 and TRBJ1-1; 8 positions agree with TRBD1. CDR3 length: 16 residues. The ends lost 4 bases at V and 0 bases at J; junction bases unmatched: 7. Germline values: CDR1 SEHNR, CDR2 FQNEAQ (reference sequence). The CDR3 loop reads CASSSSRGHVNTEAFF. As DNA, the CDR3 is TGTGCCAGCAGCTCTAGCAGGGGGCACGTGAACACTGAAGCTTTCTTT.